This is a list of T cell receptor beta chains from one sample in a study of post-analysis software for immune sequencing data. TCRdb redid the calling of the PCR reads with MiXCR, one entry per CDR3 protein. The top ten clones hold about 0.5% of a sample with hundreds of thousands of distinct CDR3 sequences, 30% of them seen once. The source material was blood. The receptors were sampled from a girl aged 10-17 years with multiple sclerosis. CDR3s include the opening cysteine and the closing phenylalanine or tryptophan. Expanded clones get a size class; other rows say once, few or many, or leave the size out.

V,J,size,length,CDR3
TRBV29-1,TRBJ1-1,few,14,CSVGADLELPEAFF
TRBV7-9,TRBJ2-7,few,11,CASTGYYEQYF
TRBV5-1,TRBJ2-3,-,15,CASSYQGLGGDTQYF
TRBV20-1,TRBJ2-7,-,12,CSASFSSYEQYF
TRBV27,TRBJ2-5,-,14,CASSQYLGQETQYF
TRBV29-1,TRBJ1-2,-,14,CSVVFVDRGYGYTF
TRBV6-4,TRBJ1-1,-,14,CASSMDGEYTEAFF
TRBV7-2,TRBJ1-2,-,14,CASSLVGRDYGYTF
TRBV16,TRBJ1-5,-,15,CASSHGRGSNQPQHF
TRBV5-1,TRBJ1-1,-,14,CASSAGPLDTEAFF
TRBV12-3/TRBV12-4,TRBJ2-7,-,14,CASRLGSFSYEQYF
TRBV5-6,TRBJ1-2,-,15,CASSPDAGGSYDYTF
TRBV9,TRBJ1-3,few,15,CASSVGRNSGNTIYF
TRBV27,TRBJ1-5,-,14,CASRGQGRNQPQHF
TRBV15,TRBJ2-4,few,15,CATSRDGVAKNIQYF
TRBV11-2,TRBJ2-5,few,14,CASSLSGSVGTQYF
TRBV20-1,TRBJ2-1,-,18,CSAPNRLAGATYYNEQFF
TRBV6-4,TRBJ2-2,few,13,CASSSLATGELFF
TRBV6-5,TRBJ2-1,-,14,CASSYSRRGHEQFF
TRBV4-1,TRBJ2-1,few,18,CASSQGGRPSWREGEQFF
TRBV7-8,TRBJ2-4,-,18,CASSLRGKNRVTKNIQYF
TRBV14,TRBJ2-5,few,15,CASSPLAGGKETQYF
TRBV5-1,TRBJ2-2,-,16,CASSFEGERLGGELFF
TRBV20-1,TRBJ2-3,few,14,CSAKDRGSTDTQYF
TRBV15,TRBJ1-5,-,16,CATSSGFPVFNQPQHF
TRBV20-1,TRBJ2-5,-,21,CSARVLHGGRAGQVSQETQYF
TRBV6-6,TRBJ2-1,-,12,CASGFGRNEQFF
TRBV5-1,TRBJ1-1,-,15,CASTNPGQMNTEAFF
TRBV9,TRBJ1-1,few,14,CASSVGEGNTEAFF
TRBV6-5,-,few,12,CASRRTSGEQYF
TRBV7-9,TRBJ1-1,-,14,CASSVGQGNTEAFF
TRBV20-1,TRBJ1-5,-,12,CSARGASQPQHF
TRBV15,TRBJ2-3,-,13,CATRKGGEDTQYF
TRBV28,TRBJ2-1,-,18,CASSLFPRTSGSQNEQFF
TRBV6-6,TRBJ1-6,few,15,CASSYNRAYNSPLHF
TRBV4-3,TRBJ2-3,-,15,CASSQDSRRSDTQYF
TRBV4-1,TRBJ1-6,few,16,CASSQEPQGLGSPLHF
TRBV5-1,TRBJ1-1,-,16,CASSLEGAGLNTEAFF
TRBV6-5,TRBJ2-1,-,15,CASSYTSGGYNEQFF
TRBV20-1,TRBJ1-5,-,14,CSARKIVSNQPQHF
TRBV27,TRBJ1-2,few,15,CASSRWDTINYGYTF
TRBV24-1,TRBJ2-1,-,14,CATGKGLAGVEQFF
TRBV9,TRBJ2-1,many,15,CASSVIAGGYNEQFF
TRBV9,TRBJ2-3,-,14,CASSEAGGVDTQYF
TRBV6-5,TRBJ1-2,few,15,CASSRTDKWGGGYTF
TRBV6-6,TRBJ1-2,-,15,CASETGAARSYGYTF
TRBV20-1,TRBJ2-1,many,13,CSVRAPSYNEQFF
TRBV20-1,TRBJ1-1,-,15,CSASRAGVRVTEAFF
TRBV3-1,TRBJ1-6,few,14,CASSLTGYNPPLHF
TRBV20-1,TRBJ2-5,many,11,CSATFQETQYF
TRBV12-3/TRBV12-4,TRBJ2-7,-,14,CASRPAGVSNEQYF
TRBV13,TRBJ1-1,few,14,CASSLTATNTEAFF
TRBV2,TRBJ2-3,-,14,CASKKRGRADTQYF
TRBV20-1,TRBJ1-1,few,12,CSAREWGPEAFF